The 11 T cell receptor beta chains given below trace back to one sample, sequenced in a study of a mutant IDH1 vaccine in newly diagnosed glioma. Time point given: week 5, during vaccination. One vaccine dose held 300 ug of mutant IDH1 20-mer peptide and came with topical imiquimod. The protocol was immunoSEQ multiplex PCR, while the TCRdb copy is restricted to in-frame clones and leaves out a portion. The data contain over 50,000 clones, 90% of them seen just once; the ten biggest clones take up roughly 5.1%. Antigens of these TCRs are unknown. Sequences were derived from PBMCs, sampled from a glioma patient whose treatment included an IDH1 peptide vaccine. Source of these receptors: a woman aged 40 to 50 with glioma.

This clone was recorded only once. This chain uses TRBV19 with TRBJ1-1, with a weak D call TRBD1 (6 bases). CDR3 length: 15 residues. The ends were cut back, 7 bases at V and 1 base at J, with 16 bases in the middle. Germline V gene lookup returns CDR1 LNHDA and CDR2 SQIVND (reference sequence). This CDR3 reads CASNKGGHPNTEAFF. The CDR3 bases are TGTGCCAGTAATAAAGGGGGACACCCGAACACTGAAGCTTTCTTT.

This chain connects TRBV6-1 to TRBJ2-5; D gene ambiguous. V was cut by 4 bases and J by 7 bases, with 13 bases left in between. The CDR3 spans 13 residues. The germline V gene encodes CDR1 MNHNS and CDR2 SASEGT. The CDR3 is CASSVEEFGTQYF. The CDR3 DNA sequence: TGTGCCAGCAGTGTAGAGGAGTTCGGGACCCAGTACTTC.

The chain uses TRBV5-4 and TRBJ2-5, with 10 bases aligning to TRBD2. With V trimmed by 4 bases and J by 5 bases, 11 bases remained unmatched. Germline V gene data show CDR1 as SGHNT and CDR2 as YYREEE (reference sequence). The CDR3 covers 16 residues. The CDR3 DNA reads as TGTGCCAGCAGCCCGGGGGGTAGCGGGGGGCCGGAGACCCAGTACTTC. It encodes CASSPGGSGGPETQYF.

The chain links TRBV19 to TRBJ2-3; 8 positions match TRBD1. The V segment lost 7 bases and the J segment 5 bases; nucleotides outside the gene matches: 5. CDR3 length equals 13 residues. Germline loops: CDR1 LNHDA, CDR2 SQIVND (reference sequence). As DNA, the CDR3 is TGTGCCAGTACCAGGGGGCAAGGAGATACGCAGTATTTT. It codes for CASTRGQGDTQYF. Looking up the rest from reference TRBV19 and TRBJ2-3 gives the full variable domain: DGGITQSPKYLFRKEGQNVTLSCEQNLNHDAMYWYRQDPGQGLRLIYYSQIVNDFQKGDIAEGYSVSREKKESFPLTVTSAQKNPTAFYLCASTRGQGDTQYFGPGTRLTVL.

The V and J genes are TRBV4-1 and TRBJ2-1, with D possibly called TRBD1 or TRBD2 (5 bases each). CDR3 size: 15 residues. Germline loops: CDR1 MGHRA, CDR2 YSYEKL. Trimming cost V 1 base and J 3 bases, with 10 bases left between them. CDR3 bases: TGCGCCAGCAGCCAAGCTGGGACGGACTACAATGAGCAGTTCTTC. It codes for CASSQAGTDYNEQFF.

The CDR3 sequence: CASSRGGVVNSPLHF. CDR3 DNA: TGTGCCAGCAGCCGGGGAGGGGTAGTTAATTCACCCCTCCACTTT. The chain is built from TRBV5-5 and TRBJ1-6, with a weak D call TRBD1 (5 bases). Germline loops: CDR1 SGHKS, CDR2 YYEKEE (reference sequence). The CDR3 runs to 15 residues. Trimming removed 4 bases from V and 6 bases from J, with 14 bases in between.

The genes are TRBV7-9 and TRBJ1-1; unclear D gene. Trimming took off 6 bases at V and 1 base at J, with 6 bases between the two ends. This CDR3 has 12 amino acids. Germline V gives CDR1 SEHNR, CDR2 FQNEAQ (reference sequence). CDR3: CASREENTEAFF. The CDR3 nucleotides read TGTGCCAGCAGAGAAGAGAACACTGAAGCTTTCTTT.

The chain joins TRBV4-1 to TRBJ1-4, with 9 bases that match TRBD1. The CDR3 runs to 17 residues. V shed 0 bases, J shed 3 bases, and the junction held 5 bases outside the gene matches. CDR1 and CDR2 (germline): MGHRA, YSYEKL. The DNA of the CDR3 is TGCGCCAGCAGCCAAGAGGGGACAGGGTGGGCTAATGAAAAACTGTTTTTT. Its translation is CASSQEGTGWANEKLFF.

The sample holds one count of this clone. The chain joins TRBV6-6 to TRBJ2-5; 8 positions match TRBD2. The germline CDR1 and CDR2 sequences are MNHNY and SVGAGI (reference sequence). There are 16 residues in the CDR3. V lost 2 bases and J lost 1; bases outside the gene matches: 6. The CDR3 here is CASSYRAGGLQETQYF. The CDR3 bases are TGTGCCAGCAGTTACCGCGCGGGGGGACTCCAAGAGACCCAGTACTTC.

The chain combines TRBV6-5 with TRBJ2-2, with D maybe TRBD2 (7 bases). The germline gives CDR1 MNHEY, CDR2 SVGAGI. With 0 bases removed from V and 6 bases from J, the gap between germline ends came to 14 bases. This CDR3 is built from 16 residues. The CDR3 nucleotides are TGTGCCAGCAGTTACTCGAAGGGGGGGGAGGCCGGGGAGCTGTTTTTT. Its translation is CASSYSKGGEAGELFF.

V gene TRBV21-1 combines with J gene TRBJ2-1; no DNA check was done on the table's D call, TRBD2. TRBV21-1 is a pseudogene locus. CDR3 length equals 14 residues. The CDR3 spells CASILAGASNEQFF. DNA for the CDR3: TGTGCCAGCATACTAGCGGGGGCCAGCAATGAGCAGTTCTTC.